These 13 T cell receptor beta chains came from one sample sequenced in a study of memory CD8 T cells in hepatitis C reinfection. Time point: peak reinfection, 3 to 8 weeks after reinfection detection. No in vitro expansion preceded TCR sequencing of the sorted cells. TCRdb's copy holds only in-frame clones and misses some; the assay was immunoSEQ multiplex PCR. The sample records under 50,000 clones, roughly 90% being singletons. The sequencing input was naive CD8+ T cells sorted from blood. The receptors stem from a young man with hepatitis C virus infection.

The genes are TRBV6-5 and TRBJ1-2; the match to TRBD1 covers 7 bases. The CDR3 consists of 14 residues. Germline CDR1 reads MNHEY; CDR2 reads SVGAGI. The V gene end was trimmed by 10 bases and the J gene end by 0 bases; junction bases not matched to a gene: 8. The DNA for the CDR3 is TGTGCCATCAAAGCACAGGGGTCTAACTATGGCTACACCTTC. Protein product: CAIKAQGSNYGYTF.

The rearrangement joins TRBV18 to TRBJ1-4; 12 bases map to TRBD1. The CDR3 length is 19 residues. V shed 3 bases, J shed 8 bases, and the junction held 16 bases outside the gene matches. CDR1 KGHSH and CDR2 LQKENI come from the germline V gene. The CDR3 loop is CASSPGTGGVGGRVEKLFF. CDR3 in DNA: TGTGCCAGCTCACCCGGGACAGGGGGCGTTGGTGGTCGGGTAGAAAAACTGTTTTTT.

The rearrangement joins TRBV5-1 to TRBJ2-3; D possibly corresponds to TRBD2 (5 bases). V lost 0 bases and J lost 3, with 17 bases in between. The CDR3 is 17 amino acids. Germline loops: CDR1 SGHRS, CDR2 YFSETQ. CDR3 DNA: TGCGCCAGCAGCTTGGGGGTCCGAGGGTCGGGGACAGATACGCAGTATTTT. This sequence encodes CASSLGVRGSGTDTQYF. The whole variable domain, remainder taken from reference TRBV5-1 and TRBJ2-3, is KAGVTQTPRYLIKTRGQQVTLSCSPISGHRSVSWYQQTPGQGLQFLFEYFSETQRNKGNFPGRFSGRQFSNSRSEMNVSTLELGDSALYLCASSLGVRGSGTDTQYFGPGTRLTVL.

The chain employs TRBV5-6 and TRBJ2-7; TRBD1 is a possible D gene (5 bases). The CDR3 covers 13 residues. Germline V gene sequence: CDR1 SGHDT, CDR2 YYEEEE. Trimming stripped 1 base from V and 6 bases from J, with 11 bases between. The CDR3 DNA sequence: TGTGCCAGCAGCTTGTTGGGCAGGGCCGAGCAGTACGTC. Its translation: CASSLLGRAEQYV.

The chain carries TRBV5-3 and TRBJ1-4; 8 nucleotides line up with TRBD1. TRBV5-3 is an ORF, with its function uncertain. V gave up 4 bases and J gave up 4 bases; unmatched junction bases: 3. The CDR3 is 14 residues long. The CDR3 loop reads CARSPGQDNEKLFF. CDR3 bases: TGTGCCAGAAGCCCGGGACAGGATAATGAAAAACTGTTTTTT.

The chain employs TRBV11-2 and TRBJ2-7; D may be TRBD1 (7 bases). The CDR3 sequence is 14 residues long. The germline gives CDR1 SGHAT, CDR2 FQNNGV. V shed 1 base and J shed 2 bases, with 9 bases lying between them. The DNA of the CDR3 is TGTGCCAGCAGCTTAGCAGGGGGGACCTACGAGCAGTACTTC. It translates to CASSLAGGTYEQYF.

CDR3 protein: CASSVSGGAGIYGYTF. The CDR3 bases are TGTGCCAGCAGCGTTTCAGGGGGCGCGGGGATCTATGGCTACACCTTC. The rearrangement joins TRBV5-5 to TRBJ1-2, with 8 bases that match TRBD1. The length of the CDR3 is 16 residues. CDR1 SGHKS and CDR2 YYEKEE come from the germline V gene (reference sequence). The trim removed 4 bases at V and 4 bases at J, leaving 12 bases unmatched.

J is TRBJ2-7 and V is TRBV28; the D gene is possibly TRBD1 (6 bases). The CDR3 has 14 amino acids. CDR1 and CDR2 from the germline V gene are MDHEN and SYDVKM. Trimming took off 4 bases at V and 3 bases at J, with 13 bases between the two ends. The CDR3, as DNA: TGTGCCAGCAGTTCCCCGGGACAAAACTACGAGCAGTACTTC. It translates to CASSSPGQNYEQYF. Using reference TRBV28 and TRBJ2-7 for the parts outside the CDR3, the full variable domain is DVKVTQSSRYLVKRTGEKVFLECVQDMDHENMFWYRQDPGLGLRLIYFSYDVKMKEKGDIPEGYSVSREKKERFSLILESASTNQTSMYLCASSSPGQNYEQYFGPGTRLTVT.

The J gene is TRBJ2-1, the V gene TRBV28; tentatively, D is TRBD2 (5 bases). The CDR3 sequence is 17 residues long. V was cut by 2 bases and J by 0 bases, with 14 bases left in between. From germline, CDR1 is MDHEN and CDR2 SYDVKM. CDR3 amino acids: CASSLTSDSSSYNEQFF. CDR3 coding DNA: TGTGCCAGCAGTTTAACATCGGACTCGAGCTCCTACAATGAGCAGTTCTTC.

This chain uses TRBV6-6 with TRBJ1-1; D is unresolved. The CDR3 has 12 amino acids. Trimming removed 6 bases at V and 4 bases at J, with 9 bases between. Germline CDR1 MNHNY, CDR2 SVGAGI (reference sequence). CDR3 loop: CASSLSGTEAFF. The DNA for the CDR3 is TGTGCCAGCAGCCTAAGCGGCACTGAAGCTTTCTTT.

The CDR3 DNA sequence: TGTGCCAGCAGTGGGGACAGCTACGAGCAGTACTTC. This gives the protein CASSGDSYEQYF. This chain connects TRBV28 to TRBJ2-7, with 7 bases matching TRBD1. The germline V gene has CDR1 MDHEN and CDR2 SYDVKM. The V and J ends lost 5 bases and 3 bases, in that order; junction bases with no gene match: 1. This CDR3 comprises 12 residues.

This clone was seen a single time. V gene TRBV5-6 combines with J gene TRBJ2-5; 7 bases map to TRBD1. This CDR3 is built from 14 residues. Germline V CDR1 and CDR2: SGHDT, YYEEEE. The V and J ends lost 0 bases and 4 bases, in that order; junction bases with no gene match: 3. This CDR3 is CASSLGDSVETQYF. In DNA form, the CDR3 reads TGTGCCAGCAGCTTGGGGGACAGCGTAGAGACCCAGTACTTC.

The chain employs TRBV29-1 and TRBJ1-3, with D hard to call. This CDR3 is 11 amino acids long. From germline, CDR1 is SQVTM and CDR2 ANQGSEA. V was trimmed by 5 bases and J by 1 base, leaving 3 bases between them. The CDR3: CSVQSGNTIYF. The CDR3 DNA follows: TGCAGCGTTCAATCTGGAAACACCATATATTTT.